This paragraph reports one T cell receptor (beta chain). The target of this receptor is not known. There are no base qualities to consult, and no much larger clone falls within one base. The source of the sample is a study of siplizumab effects on memory and regulatory T cells (dated by TCRdb to about 2019). As for the study more broadly: The study examined how the anti-CD2 antibody siplizumab affects alloreactive T-cell subsets in allogeneic mixed lymphocyte reactions built from human PBMCs.

The library was prepared using the immunoSEQ multiplex PCR assay. The deep sequencing platform assayed around 94,000 TCR templates per sample. Genomic DNA extracted from sorted T cells was used for TCRbeta CDR3 sequencing. The original pipeline was this. The R programming language was used for the clonal analysis of the TCRbeta CDR3 data. Alloreactive CD4+ and CD8+ clones were defined by comparing unstimulated samples with post-reaction CFSE-low samples. Regulatory or non-regulatory origin was assigned to alloreactive CD4+ clones by matching of sequences to sorted unstimulated Treg and non-Treg repertoires. TCRdb re-hosts the immuneACCESS table, in-frame sequences only. Its copies lack some clones; in the studies checked, an unresolved V gene accounts for under half of them, and the cause for the rest is not known. D and trimming come from the DNA, and the V and J calls and clone size come from that table. A total of 75,000 to 95,000 clones appear in this sample, about 87% of them only once. The leading ten clones occupy 15% of the sample.

What the work shows at the level of the full study, not this receptor alone: No functional confirmation was obtained for the suppressive function of proliferating Tregs from siplizumab cultures. For roughly 75-97% of proliferating CD4+ or CD8+ clones, no naive or memory phenotype could be assigned. Of the alloreactive CD4+ clones that could be mapped, the Treg-derived share averaged about 63% with siplizumab compared with roughly 27% in control reactions. The cumulative frequency of alloreactive sequences that could be traced back to unstimulated CD4+ memory T cells was significantly reduced by siplizumab. Compared with memory T cells, unstimulated naive T cells appeared more diverse, and naive cells seemed to make a substantial contribution to the alloresponse. Because sequences below about 10^-5 frequency were poorly captured, only a minor fraction of alloreactive clones could be mapped to unstimulated subsets.

Sorted unstimulated T cells and proliferating T cells recovered from mixed lymphocyte reactions were subjected to TCRbeta CDR3 sequencing. Fresh whole blood from 9 to 10 HLA-typed healthy donors served as the source for isolating PBMCs. The source of this sequence is a human donor in good health. Sequencing was done on a sample of CD4+ T cells sorted from blood.

The bases read TGTGCCAGCAGCCAGAAGGGTGTTGCAGATACGCAGTATTTT. It specifies CASSQKGVADTQYF. The chain is assembled from TRBV4-2 and TRBJ2-3; the D gene is unclear. Relative to germline, V is 3 bases shorter and J is 4 bases shorter, with 11 bases between their ends. From its cysteine to its phenylalanine, the CDR3 spans 14 amino acids. Just the 42-base CDR3 DNA is kept, in frame starting at base 1. CDR1 and CDR2, looked up from the germline V gene, are LGHNA and YNFKEQ.